The clone carrying this TCR beta chain appeared a few times. The data belong to a study of identical twins. The CDR3 totals 12 residues. Trimming left V 5 bases short and J 6 bases short, with 11 bases between. Germline CDR1 SEHNR, CDR2 FQNEAQ (reference sequence). From the 5' RACE reads, TCRdb called clonotypes with MiXCR, one entry per CDR3 protein. The sample includes 450,000 to 650,000 distinct CDR3 sequences, nearly 10% seen only once; the top ten take approximately 3.2%. The same data also contributed to another study, on yellow fever vaccine responses in identical twins.

The sequencing sample was made of PBMCs. The chain joins TRBV7-9 to TRBJ2-7; D perhaps matches TRBD1 (5 bases). This receptor was identified in a woman aged 18-29 years in good health. In DNA form, the CDR3 reads TGTGCCAGCAGCCCGCCGGACATCGAGCAGTACTTC. Its translation: CASSPPDIEQYF.